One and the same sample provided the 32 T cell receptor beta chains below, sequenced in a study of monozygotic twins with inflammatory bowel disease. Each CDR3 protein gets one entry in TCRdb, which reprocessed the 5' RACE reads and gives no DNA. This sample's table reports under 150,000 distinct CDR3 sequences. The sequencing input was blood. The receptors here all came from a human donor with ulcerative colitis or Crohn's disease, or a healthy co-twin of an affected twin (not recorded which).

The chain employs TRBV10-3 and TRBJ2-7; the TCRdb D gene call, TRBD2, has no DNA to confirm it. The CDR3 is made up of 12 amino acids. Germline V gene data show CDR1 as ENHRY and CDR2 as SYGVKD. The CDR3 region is CAISVTSYEQYF.

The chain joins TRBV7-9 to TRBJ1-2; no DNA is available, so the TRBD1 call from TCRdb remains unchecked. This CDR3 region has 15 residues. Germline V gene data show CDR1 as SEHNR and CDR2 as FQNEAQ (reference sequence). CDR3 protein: CASSLDDGGGYGYTF. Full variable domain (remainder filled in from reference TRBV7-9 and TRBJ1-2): DTGVSQNPRHKITKRGQNVTFRCDPISEHNRLYWYRQTLGQGPEFLTYFQNEAQLEKSRLLSDRFSAERPKGSFSTLEIQRTEQGDSAMYLCASSLDDGGGYGYTFGSGTRLTVV.

The CDR3 sequence: CASSRDRVDYEQYF. This chain uses TRBV3-1 with TRBJ2-7; TCRdb reports TRBD1, a call that lacks DNA to check it against. Germline CDR1 reads LGHDT; CDR2 reads YNNKEL (reference sequence). This CDR3 is built from 14 residues.

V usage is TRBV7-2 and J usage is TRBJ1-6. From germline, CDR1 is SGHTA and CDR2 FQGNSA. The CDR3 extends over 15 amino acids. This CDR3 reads CASSPQFTYNSPLHF.

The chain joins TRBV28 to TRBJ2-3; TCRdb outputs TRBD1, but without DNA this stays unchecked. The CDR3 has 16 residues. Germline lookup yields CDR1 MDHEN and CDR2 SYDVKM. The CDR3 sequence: CASSLSSDRVADTQYF.

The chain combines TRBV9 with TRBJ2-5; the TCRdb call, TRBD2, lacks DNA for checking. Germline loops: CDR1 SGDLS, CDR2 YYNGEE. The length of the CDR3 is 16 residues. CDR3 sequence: CASSATAGGPQETQYF. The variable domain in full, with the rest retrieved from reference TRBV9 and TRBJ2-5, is DSGVTQTPKHLITATGQRVTLRCSPRSGDLSVYWYQQSLDQGLQFLIQYYNGEERAKGNILERFSAQQFPDLHSELNLSSLELGDSALYFCASSATAGGPQETQYFGPGTRLLVL.

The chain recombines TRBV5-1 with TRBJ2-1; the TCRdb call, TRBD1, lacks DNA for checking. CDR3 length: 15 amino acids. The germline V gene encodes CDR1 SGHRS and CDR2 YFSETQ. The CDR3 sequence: CDSIRQGGAYNEQFF.

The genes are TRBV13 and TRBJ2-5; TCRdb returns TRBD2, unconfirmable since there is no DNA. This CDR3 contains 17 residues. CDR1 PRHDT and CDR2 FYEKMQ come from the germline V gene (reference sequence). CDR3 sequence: CASSSTGTRPLQETQYF. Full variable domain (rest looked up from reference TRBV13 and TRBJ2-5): AAGVIQSPRHLIKEKRETATLKCYPIPRHDTVYWYQQGPGQDPQFLISFYEKMQSDKGSIPDRFSAQQFSDYHSELNMSSLELGDSALYFCASSSTGTRPLQETQYFGPGTRLLVL.

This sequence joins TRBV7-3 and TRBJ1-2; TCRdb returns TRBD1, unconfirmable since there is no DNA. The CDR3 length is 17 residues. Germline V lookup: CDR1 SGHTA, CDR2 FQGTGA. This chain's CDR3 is CASSPQPQGLGGYGYTF.

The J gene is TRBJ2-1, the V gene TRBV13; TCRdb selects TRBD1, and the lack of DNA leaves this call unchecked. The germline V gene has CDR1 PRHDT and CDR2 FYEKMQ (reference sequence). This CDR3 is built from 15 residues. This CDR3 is CASSLWPPRGHEQFF.

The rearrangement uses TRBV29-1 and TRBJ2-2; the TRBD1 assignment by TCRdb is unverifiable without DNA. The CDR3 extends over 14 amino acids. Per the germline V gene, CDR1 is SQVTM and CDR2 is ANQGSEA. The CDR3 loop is CSVEAGGHTGELFF.

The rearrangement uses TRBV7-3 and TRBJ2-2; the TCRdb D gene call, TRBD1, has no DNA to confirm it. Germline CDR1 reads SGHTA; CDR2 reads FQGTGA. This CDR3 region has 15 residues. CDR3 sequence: CASSPRAANTGELFF. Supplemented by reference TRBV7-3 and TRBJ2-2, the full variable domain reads GAGVSQTPSNKVTEKGKYVELRCDPISGHTALYWYRQSLGQGPEFLIYFQGTGAADDSGLPNDRFFAVRPEGSVSTLKIQRTERGDSAVYLCASSPRAANTGELFFGEGSRLTVL.

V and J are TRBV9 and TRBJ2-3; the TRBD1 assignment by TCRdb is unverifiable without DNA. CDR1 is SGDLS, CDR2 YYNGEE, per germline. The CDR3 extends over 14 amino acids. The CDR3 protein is CASSVTGVKDTQYF.

The CDR3 loop is CASSLTGDSGAFF. The chain is built from TRBV7-3 and TRBJ1-1. The germline V gene encodes CDR1 SGHTA and CDR2 FQGTGA. The CDR3 is made up of 13 amino acids.

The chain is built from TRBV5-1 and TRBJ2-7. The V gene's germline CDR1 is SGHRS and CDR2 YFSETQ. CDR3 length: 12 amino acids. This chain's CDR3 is CASSLAPGEQYF.

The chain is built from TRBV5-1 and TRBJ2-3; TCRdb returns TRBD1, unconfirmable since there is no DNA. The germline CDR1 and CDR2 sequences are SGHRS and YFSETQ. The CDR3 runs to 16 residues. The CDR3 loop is CASSLSGAGYTDTQYF.

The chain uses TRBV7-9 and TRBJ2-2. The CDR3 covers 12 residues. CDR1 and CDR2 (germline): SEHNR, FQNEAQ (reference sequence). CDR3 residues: CASSLRTGELFF.

CDR3: CASSIVYYTGELFF. This chain connects TRBV19 to TRBJ2-2. Per germline, CDR1 LNHDA and CDR2 SQIVND (reference sequence). The CDR3 runs to 14 residues.

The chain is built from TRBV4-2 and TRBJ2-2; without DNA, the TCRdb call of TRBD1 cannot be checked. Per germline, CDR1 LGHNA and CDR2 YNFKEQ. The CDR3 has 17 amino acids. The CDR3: CASSQDIQTVYTGELFF.

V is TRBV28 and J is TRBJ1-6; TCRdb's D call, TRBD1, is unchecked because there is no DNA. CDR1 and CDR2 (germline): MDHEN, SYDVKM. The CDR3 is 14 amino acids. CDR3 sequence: CASINRVYNSPLHF.

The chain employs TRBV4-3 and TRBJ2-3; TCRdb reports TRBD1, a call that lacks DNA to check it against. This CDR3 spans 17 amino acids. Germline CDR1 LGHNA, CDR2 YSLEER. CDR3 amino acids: CASSQRRGQGISDTQYF.

The CDR3 spells CSVDAPIRTDTQYF. The chain recombines TRBV29-1 with TRBJ2-3; the TCRdb D gene call, TRBD1, has no DNA to confirm it. There are 14 residues in the CDR3. Germline V lookup: CDR1 SQVTM, CDR2 ANQGSEA.

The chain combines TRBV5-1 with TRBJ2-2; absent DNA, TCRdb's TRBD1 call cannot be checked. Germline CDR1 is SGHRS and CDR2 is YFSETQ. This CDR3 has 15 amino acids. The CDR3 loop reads CAGSPDSTNTGELFF. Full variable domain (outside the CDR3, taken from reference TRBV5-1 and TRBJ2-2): KAGVTQTPRYLIKTRGQQVTLSCSPISGHRSVSWYQQTPGQGLQFLFEYFSETQRNKGNFPGRFSGRQFSNSRSEMNVSTLELGDSALYLCAGSPDSTNTGELFFGEGSRLTVL.

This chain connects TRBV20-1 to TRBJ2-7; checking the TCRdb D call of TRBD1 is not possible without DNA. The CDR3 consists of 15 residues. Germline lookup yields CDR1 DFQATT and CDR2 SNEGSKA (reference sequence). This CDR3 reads CSARGQGGSSYEQYF.

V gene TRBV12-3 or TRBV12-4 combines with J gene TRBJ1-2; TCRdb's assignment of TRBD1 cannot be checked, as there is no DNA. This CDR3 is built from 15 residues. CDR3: CASSFRGTGNYGYTF.

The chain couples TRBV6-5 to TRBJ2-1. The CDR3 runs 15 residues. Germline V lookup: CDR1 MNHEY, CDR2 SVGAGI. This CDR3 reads CASSSDRSSYNEQFF.

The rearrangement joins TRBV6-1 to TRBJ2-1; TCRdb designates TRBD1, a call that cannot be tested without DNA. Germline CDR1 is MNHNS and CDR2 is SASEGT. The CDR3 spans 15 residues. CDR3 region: CASIFGQGAANEQFF.

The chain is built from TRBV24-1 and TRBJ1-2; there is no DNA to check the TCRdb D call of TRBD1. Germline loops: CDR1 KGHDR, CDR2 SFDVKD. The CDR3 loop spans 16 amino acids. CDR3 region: CATSDLHPGQLYGYTF.

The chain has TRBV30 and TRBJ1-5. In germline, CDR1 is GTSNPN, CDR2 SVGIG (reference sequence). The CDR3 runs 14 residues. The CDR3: CALNVAGRNQPQHF.

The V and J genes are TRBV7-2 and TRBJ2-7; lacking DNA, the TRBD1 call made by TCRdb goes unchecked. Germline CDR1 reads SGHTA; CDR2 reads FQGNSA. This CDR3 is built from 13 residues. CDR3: CASSRDRGSEQYF.

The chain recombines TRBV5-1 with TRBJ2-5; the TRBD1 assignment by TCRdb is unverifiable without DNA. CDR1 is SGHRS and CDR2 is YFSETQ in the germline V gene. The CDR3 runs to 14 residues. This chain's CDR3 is CASTPVPDQETQYF.

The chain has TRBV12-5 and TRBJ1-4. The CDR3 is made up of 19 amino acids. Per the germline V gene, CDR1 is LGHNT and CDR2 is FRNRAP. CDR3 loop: CASGLVISPLRGRDEKLFF. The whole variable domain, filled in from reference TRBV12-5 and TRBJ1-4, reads DARVTQTPRHKVTEMGQEVTMRCQPILGHNTVFWYRQTMMQGLELLAYFRNRAPLDDSGMPKDRFSAEMPDATLATLKIQPSEPRDSAVYFCASGLVISPLRGRDEKLFFGSGTQLSVL.